Reported below is one T cell receptor (beta chain). In the authors' workflow: Estimated nucleated cell counts came from reference gene primer amplification. TCRdb keeps only in-frame clones here, not all; method: immunoSEQ multiplex PCR. V, J and clone size reflect that table, while D and trimming were determined from the DNA. This sample yields under 65,000 clones, of which 75% to 90% are seen a single time; approximately 1.5% belongs to the top ten. These data belong to a study of blood T cell repertoires in COVID-19. At the level of the study: The United States, Italy and Spain provided the acute and convalescent COVID-19 samples. From T cells, B-cell-depleted T cells, or PBMCs came the material, which was cDNA or gDNA.

The CDR3 is 16 residues long. The germline gives CDR1 MNHNY, CDR2 SVGAGI (reference sequence). The ends lost 6 bases at V and 7 bases at J; junction bases unmatched: 16. Source material: peripheral blood. The TCR sequence derives from a man aged 55 to 70 with acute or convalescent COVID-19. The chain uses TRBV6-6 and TRBJ2-7; 9 bases are a match to TRBD1. The CDR3 sequence: CASSGGQGLTRGEQYF. CDR3 sequence (DNA): TGTGCCAGCAGCGGTGGACAGGGGCTAACTCGGGGTGAGCAGTACTTC.